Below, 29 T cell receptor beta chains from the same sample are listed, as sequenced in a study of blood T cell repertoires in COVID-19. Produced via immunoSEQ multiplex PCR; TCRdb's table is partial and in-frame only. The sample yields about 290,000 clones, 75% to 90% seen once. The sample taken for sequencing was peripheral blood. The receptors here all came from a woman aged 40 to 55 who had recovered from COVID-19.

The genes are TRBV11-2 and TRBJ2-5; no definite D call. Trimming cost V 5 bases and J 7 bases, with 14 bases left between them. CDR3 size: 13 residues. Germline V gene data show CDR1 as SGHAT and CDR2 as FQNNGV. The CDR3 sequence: CASSPGTPGTQYF. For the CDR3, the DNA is TGTGCCAGCAGCCCGGGTACCCCCGGGACCCAGTACTTC. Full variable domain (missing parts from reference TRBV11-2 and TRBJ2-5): EAGVAQSPRYKIIEKRQSVAFWCNPISGHATLYWYQQILGQGPKLLIQFQNNGVVDDSQLPKDRFSAERLKGVDSTLKIQPAKLEDSAVYLCASSPGTPGTQYFGPGTRLLVL.

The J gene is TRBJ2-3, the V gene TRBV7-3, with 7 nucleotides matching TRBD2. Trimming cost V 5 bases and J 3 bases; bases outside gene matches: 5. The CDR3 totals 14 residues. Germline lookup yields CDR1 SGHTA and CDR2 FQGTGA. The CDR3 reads CASSPGTKTDTQYF. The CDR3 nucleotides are TGTGCCAGCAGCCCAGGGACTAAAACAGATACGCAGTATTTT.

The DNA for the CDR3 is TGTGCCAGCAGCCGCGGGGCAGAGACCCAGTACTTC. Amino acid sequence: CASSRGAETQYF. The chain couples TRBV11-2 to TRBJ2-5; maybe TRBD2 (6 bases). V was shortened by 5 bases and J by 4 bases, with 8 bases between the two germline ends. Germline lookup yields CDR1 SGHAT and CDR2 FQNNGV. This CDR3 is built from 12 residues.

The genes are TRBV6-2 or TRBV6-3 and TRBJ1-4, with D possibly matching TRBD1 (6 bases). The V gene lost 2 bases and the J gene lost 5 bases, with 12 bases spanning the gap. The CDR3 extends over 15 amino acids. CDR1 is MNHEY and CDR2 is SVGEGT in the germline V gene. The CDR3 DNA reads TGTGCCAGCAGTTACCCGGACAGTACAAATGAAAAACTGTTTTTT. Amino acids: CASSYPDSTNEKLFF.

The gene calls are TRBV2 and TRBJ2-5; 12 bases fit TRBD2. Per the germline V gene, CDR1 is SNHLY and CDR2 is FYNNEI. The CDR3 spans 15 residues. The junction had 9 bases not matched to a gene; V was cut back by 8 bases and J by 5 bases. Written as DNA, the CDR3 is TGTGCCAGCGGGTTGACTAGCGGGAGTCTGGAGACCCAGTACTTC. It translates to CASGLTSGSLETQYF.

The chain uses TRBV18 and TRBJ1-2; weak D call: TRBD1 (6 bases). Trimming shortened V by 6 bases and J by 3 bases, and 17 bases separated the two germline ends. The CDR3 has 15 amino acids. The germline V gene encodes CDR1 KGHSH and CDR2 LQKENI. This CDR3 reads CASSKDEGVDYGYTF. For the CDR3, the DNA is TGTGCCAGCTCGAAGGATGAGGGGGTGGACTATGGCTACACCTTC.

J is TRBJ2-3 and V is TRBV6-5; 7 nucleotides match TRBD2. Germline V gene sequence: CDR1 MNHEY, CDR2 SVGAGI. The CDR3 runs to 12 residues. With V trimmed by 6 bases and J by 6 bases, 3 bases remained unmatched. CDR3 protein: CASRAGVDTQYF. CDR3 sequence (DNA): TGTGCCAGCAGGGCGGGAGTCGATACGCAGTATTTT.

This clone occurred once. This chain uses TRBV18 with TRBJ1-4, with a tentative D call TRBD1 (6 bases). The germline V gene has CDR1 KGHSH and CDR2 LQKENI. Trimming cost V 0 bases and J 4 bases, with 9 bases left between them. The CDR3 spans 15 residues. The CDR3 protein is CASSPPGRGNEKLFF. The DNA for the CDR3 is TGTGCCAGCTCACCACCGGGCAGGGGTAATGAAAAACTGTTTTTT.

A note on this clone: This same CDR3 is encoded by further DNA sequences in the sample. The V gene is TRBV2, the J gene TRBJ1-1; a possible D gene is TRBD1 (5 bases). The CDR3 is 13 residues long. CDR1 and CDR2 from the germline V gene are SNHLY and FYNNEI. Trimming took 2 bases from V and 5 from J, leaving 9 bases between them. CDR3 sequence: CASSEQGGTEAFF. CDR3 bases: TGTGCCAGCAGTGAACAGGGTGGGACTGAAGCTTTCTTT. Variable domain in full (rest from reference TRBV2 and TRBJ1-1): EPEVTQTPSHQVTQMGQEVILRCVPISNHLYFYWYRQILGQKVEFLVSFYNNEISEKSEIFDDQFSVERPDGSNFTLKIRSTKLEDSAMYFCASSEQGGTEAFFGQGTRLTVV.

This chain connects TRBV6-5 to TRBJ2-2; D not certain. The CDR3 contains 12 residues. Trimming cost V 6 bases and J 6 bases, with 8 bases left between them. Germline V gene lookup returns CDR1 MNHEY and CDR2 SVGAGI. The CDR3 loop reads CASSPRAGELFF. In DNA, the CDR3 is TGTGCCAGCAGCCCCCGGGCCGGGGAGCTGTTTTTT.

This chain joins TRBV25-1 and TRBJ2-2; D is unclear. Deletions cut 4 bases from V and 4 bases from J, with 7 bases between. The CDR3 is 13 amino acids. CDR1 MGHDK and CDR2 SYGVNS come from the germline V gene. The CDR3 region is CASSGPGTGELFF. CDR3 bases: TGTGCCAGCAGTGGTCCGGGCACCGGGGAGCTGTTTTTT.

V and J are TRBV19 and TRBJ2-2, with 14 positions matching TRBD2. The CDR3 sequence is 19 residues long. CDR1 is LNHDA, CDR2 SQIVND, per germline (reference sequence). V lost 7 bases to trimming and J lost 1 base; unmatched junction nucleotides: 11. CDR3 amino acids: CASTLARTSGRRNTGELFF. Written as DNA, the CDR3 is TGTGCCAGTACTCTTGCTAGGACTAGCGGGAGGCGGAACACCGGGGAGCTGTTTTTT.

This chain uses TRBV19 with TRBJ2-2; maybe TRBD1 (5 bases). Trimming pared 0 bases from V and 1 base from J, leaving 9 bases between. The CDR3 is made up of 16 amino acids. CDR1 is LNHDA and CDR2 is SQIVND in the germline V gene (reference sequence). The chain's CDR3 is CASSIEGVVNTGELFF. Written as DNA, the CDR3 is TGTGCCAGTAGTATAGAAGGGGTTGTGAACACCGGGGAGCTGTTTTTT.

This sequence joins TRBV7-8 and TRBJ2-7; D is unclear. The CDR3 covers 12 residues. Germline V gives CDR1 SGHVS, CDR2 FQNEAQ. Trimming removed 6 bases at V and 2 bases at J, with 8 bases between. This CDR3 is CASSLQAYEQYF. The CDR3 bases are TGTGCCAGCAGTCTTCAGGCCTACGAGCAGTACTTC. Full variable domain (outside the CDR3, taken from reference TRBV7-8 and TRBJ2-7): GAGVSQSPRYKVAKRGQDVALRCDPISGHVSLFWYQQALGQGPEFLTYFQNEAQLDKSGLPSDRFFAERPEGSVSTLKIQRTQQEDSAVYLCASSLQAYEQYFGPGTRLTVT.

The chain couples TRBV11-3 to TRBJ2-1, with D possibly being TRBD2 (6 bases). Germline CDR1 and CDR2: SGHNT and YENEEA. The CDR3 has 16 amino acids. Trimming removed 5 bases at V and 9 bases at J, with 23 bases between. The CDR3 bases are TGTGCCAGCAGCACTTATAGCGGAGCCTGGCCGTGTGAGCAGTTCTTC. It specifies CASSTYSGAWPCEQFF.

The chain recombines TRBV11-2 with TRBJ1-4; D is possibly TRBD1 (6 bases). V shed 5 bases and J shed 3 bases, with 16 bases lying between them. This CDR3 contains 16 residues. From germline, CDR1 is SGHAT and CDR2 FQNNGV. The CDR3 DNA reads TGTGCCAGCAGCCCTCGGGGGGCTGGGGCTAATGAAAAACTGTTTTTT. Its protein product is CASSPRGAGANEKLFF.

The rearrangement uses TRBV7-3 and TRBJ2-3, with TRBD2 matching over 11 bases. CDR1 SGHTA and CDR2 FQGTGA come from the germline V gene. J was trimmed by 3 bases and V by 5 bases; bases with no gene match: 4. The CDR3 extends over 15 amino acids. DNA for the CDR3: TGTGCCAGCAGCCCGACTAGCGGGGAGACAGATACGCAGTATTTT. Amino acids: CASSPTSGETDTQYF.

Here the CDR3 reads CASSLVLTSGSFDEQFF. The CDR3 bases are TGTGCCAGCAGCTTAGTCCTGACTAGCGGGAGCTTCGATGAGCAGTTCTTC. The genes are TRBV11-2 and TRBJ2-1, with 12 bases matching TRBD2. J gave up 8 bases and V 1 base, and 9 bases lay outside the gene matches. The CDR3 contains 17 residues. CDR1 is SGHAT, CDR2 FQNNGV, per germline.

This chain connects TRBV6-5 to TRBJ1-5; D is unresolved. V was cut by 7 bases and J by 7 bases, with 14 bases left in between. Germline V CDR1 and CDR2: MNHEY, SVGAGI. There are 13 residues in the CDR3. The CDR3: CASTLTREQPQHF. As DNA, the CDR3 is TGTGCCAGCACCTTAACACGGGAGCAGCCCCAGCATTTT.

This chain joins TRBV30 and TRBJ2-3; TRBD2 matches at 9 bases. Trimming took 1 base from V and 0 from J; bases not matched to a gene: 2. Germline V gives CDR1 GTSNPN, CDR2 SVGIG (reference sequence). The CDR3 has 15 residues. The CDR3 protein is CAWSATSGSTDTQYF. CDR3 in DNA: TGTGCCTGGAGTGCTACTAGCGGGAGCACAGATACGCAGTATTTT.

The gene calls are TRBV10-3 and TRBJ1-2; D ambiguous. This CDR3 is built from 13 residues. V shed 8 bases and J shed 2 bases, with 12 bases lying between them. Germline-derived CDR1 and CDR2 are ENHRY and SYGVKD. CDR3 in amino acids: CAIQEGLNYGYTF. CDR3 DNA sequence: TGTGCCATCCAGGAGGGCTTAAACTATGGCTACACCTTC.

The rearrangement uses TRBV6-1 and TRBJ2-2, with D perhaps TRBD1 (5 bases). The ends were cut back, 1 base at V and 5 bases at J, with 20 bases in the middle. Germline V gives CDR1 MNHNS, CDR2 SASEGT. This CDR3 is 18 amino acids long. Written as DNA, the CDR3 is TGTGCCAGCAGTGAAGAATTCGGGTGGGGCGCAAAAACCGGGGAGCTGTTTTTT. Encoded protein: CASSEEFGWGAKTGELFF.

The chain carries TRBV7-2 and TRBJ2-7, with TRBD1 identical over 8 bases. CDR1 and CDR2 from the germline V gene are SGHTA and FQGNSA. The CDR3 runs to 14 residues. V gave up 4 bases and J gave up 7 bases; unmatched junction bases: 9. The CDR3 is CASSSRTGMREQYF. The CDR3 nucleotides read TGTGCCAGCAGCTCTAGGACAGGGATGCGGGAGCAGTACTTC.

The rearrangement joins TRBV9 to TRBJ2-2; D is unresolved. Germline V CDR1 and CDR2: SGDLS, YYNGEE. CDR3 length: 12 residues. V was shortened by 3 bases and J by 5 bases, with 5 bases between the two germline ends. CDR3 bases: TGTGCCAGCAGCGCTAAAACCGGGGAGCTGTTTTTT. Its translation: CASSAKTGELFF.

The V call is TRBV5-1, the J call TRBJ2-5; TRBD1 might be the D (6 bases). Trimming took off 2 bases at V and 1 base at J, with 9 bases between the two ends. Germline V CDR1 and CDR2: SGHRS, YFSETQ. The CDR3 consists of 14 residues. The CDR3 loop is CASSFQGTQETQYF. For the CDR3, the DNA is TGCGCCAGCAGCTTCCAGGGGACCCAAGAGACCCAGTACTTC.

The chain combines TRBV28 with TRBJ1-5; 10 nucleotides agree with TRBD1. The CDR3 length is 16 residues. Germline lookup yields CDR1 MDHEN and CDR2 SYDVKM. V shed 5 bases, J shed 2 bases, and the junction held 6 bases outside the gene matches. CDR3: CASSPRQGAGNQPQHF. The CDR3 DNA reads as TGTGCCAGCAGTCCTCGACAGGGGGCAGGCAATCAGCCCCAGCATTTT.

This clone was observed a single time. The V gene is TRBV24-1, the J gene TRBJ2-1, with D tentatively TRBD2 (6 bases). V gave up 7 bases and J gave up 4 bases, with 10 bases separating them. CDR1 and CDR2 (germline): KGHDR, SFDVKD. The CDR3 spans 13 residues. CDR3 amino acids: CATSWGGYNEQFF. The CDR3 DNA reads TGTGCCACCAGCTGGGGAGGTTACAATGAGCAGTTCTTC.

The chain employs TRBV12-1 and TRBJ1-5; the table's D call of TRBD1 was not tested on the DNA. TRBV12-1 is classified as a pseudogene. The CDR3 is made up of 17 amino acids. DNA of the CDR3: TGTGCCAGCAGCGCTCCGACCCGGGACATTCGCAATCAGCCCCAGCATTTT. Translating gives CASSAPTRDIRNQPQHF.

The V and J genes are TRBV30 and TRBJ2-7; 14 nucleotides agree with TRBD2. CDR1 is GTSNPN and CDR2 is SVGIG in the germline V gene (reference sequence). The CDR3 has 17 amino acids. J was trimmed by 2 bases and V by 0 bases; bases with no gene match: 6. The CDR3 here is CAWSVGGLAGAAYEQYF. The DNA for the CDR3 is TGTGCCTGGAGTGTGGGGGGACTAGCGGGAGCCGCCTACGAGCAGTACTTC.